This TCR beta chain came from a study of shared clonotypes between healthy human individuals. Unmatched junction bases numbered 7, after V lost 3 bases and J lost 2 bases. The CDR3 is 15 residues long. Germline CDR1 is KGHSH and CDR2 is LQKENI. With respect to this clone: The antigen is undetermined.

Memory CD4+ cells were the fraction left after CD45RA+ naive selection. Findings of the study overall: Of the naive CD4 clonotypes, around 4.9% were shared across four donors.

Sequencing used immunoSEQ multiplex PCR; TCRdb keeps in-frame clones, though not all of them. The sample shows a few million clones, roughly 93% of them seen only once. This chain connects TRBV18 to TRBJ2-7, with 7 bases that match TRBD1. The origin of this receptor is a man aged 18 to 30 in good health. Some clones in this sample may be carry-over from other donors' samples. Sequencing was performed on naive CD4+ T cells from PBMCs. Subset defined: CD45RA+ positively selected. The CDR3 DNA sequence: TGTGCCAGCTCACCGAGGGACAGCCGACCCTACGAGCAGTACTTC. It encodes CASSPRDSRPYEQYF.